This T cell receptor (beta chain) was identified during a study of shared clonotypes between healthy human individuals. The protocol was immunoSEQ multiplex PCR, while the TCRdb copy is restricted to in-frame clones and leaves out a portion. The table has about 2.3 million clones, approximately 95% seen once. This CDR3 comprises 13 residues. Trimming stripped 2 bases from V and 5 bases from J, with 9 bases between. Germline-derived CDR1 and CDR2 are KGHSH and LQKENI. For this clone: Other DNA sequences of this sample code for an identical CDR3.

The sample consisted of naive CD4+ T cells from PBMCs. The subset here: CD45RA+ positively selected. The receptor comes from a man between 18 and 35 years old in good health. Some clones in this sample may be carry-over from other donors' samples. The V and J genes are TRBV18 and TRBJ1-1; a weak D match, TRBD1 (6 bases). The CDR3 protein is CASSPNRETEAFF. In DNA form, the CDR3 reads TGTGCCAGCTCACCAAACAGGGAGACTGAAGCTTTCTTT. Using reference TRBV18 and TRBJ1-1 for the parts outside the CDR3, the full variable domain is NAGVMQNPRHLVRRRGQEARLRCSPMKGHSHVYWYRQLPEEGLKFMVYLQKENIIDESGMPKERFSAEFPKEGPSILRIQQVVRGDSAAYFCASSPNRETEAFFGQGTRLTVV.